A selection of T cell receptor beta chains follows, all from one sample in a study of blood T cell repertoires in COVID-19. Profiled with immunoSEQ multiplex PCR; TCRdb holds only in-frame clones, not every one. The data hold 85,000 to 120,000 clones, with approximately 80% observed a single time. The specimen sequenced was peripheral blood. The receptors originated from an older woman with acute or convalescent COVID-19. Each CDR3 is given with its conserved first and last residue. The D gene is left open where the match is weak. Expanded clones get a size class; other rows say once, few or many, or leave the size out.

d_call clone_size j_call v_call cdr3_nt cdr3_aa
TRBD1 . TRBJ1-5 TRBV7-9 TGTGCCAGCAGCTACGGGACAGATAGCAATCAGCCCCAGCATTTT CASSYGTDSNQPQHF
. . TRBJ2-5 TRBV5-1 TGCGCCAGCAGCTTGGAGAACAGGTACCAAGAGACCCGGTACTTC CASSLENRYQETRYF
. . TRBJ2-5 TRBV11-2 TGTGCCAGCAGCCAGGGAGAGACCCAGTACTTC CASSQGETQYF
TRBD1 . TRBJ1-6 TRBV6-2/TRBV6-3 TGTGCCAGCAGTGACAGGGATAATTCACCCCTCCACTTT CASSDRDNSPLHF
. . TRBJ2-1 TRBV1 TGCACCAGCAGCCAAGTGAGCAATCGGCGGGGGTACAATGAGCAGTTCTTC CTSSQVSNRRGYNEQFF
. . TRBJ2-7 TRBV30 TGTGCCTGGAGAGATGGTAGCCTCGTAGCATACGAGCAGTACTTC CAWRDGSLVAYEQYF
TRBD2 . TRBJ2-5 TRBV5-4 TGTGCCAGCAGCTTGGGCGAGACTAGCGGGGAAGAGACCCAGTACTTC CASSLGETSGEETQYF
TRBD1 . TRBJ1-6 TRBV7-9 TGTGCCAGCAGCTTAGTCCAGGGGGCGATTTCACCCCTCCACTTT CASSLVQGAISPLHF
TRBD1 . TRBJ1-2 TRBV15 TGTGCCACCAGCAGGAAAAGGGACAGGAGGGACTATGGCTACACCTTC CATSRKRDRRDYGYTF
TRBD2 . TRBJ2-5 TRBV6-1 TGTGCCAGCAGTGAAGCGAAAGGGGCGGGAGTAGAGACCCAGTACTTC CASSEAKGAGVETQYF
TRBD2 . TRBJ2-1 TRBV18 TGTGCCAGCTCACCAGTATCTAGCGGCACCTACAATGAGCAGTTCTTC CASSPVSSGTYNEQFF
. . TRBJ2-6 TRBV5-4 TGTGCCAGCAGCTTGGATCGCTACTCTGGGGCCAACGTCCTGACTTTC CASSLDRYSGANVLTF
. . TRBJ2-2 TRBV14 TGTGCCAGCAGCTCCGGAGCGAACACCGGGGAGCTGTTTTTT CASSSGANTGELFF
TRBD1 . TRBJ2-7 TRBV3-1/TRBV3-2 TGTGCCAGCACCGGAGCCCGGACAGGAACCTACGAGCAGTACTTC CASTGARTGTYEQYF
. . TRBJ1-1 TRBV2 TGTGCCAGCACCCAAGGGAGGCCGCTAGTGATGAACACTGAAGCTTTCTTT CASTQGRPLVMNTEAFF
. . TRBJ1-3 TRBV3-1/TRBV3-2 TGTGCCAGCAGCCAACTATCCACAGGGCTCTCTGGAAACACCATATATTTT CASSQLSTGLSGNTIYF
. . TRBJ1-4 TRBV6-5 TGTGCCAGCAGGCAACCAGCAACTAATGAAAAACTGTTTTTT CASRQPATNEKLFF
TRBD1 . TRBJ1-2 TRBV5-1 TGCGCCAGCAGCTTGTACAGGGGGAGCCATGGCTACACCTTC CASSLYRGSHGYTF
. . TRBJ2-2 TRBV18 TGTGCCAGCTCACCGGGCGGGTTGAACACCGGGGAGCTGTTTTTT CASSPGGLNTGELFF
TRBD1 . TRBJ2-5 TRBV7-3 TGTGCCAGCAGCAGAGACAGGGAAGAGACCCAGTACTTC CASSRDREETQYF
. . TRBJ1-4 TRBV24-1 TGTGCCACCAGTGATTCCCGAGACGGGGGGAAAAAACTGTTTTTT CATSDSRDGGKKLFF
TRBD1 . TRBJ2-1 TRBV9 TGTGCCAGCACCGATAATGGACAGGGAAATTACAATGAGCAGTTCTTC CASTDNGQGNYNEQFF
TRBD1 . TRBJ2-7 TRBV18 TGTGCCAGCTCACCATTTGGACAGGGGGCGGCCTACGAGCAGTACTTC CASSPFGQGAAYEQYF
. . TRBJ1-5 TRBV30 TGTGCCTGGAGTGTCCGTGGGCTTGGCAATCAGCCCCAGCATTTT CAWSVRGLGNQPQHF
. . TRBJ1-1 TRBV11-2 TGTGCCAGCAGCAAAGAAAGGGGCACTGAAGCTTTCTTT CASSKERGTEAFF
. . TRBJ2-5 TRBV5-4 TGTGCCAGCAGCTTGACAAATGAGGGTTCGTCCCAGTACTTC CASSLTNEGSSQYF
TRBD2 . TRBJ2-5 TRBV5-1 TGCGCCAGCAGCTTGGCCGTTAGCGGGGCTAGGGAGACCCAGTACTTC CASSLAVSGARETQYF
. few TRBJ1-4 TRBV11-2 TGTGCCAGCAGCTCGGACGGGGGACTAAATGAAAAACTGTTTTTT CASSSDGGLNEKLFF
. . TRBJ1-2 TRBV29-1 TGCAGCGTTGAAGATAACAGGGTAGGAGGAGGCTACACCTTC CSVEDNRVGGGYTF
TRBD1 once TRBJ1-2 TRBV27 TGTGCCAGCAGTTTAAAGGGACAGGGCTCTAACTATGGCTACACCTTC CASSLKGQGSNYGYTF
. . TRBJ1-2 TRBV30 TGTGCCTGGAGTGTACCAGGGCCAGGCTACGATGGCTACACCTTC CAWSVPGPGYDGYTF
. . TRBJ2-7 TRBV3-1/TRBV3-2 TGTGCCAGCAGCCAGGACAAGCAGTACGAGCAGTACTTC CASSQDKQYEQYF
. . TRBJ1-1 TRBV12-3/TRBV12-4 TGTGCCAGCAGTTTGTTCGGGAACACTGAAGCTTTCTTT CASSLFGNTEAFF
TRBD1 . TRBJ2-5 TRBV11-1 TGTGCCAGCAGTTCAGACAGGGGGGACCAAGAGACCCAGTACTTC CASSSDRGDQETQYF
. . TRBJ2-7 TRBV21-1 TGTGCCAGCAGCAACGACAGGGGGCGGGAATACGAGCAGTACTTC CASSNDRGREYEQYF
. . TRBJ1-2 TRBV6-1 TGTGCCAGCAGTGAATCCCCGGACTATGGCTACACCTTC CASSESPDYGYTF
. . TRBJ2-2 TRBV9 TGTGCCAGCAGCGTAGGGCGGGGACCGAACACCGGGGAGCTGTTTTTT CASSVGRGPNTGELFF
TRBD2 . TRBJ2-7 TRBV7-7 TGTGCTAGCAGTTCAAGGCCCCCTAGCGGGGTTTGCTACGAGCAGTACTTC CASSSRPPSGVCYEQYF
TRBD1 . TRBJ1-1 TRBV6-1 TGTGCCAGCAGTGGAGGACAGGCGGACCTGAACACTGAAGCTTTCTTT CASSGGQADLNTEAFF
. . TRBJ1-5 TRBV21-1 TGTGCCAGCTTTCCCCTGAGGGGGGGAGGCAATCAGCCCCAGCATTTT CASFPLRGGGNQPQHF
. once TRBJ1-4 TRBV18 TGTGCCAGCTCCCCCCGGGGGTTTACGGAAAAACTGTTTTTT CASSPRGFTEKLFF
TRBD2 . TRBJ2-5 TRBV27 TGTGCCAGCAGCTCCGGGACTAGCAGAGGGGAGACCCAGTACTTC CASSSGTSRGETQYF
. few TRBJ1-1 TRBV27 TGTGCCAGCAGTTTAAGGGGTCTTCGAGCAGCTTTCTTT CASSLRGLRAAFF
TRBD1 once TRBJ1-2 TRBV19 TGTGCCAGTAGTATGGCTACAGGGGGACCCAACTATGGCTACACCTTC CASSMATGGPNYGYTF
TRBD2 . TRBJ2-5 TRBV27 TGTGCCAGCAGTTCGAGCGGGGGGGCCGGGGAGACCCAGTACTTC CASSSSGGAGETQYF
. . TRBJ1-4 TRBV3-1/TRBV3-2 TGTGCCAGCAGTCGGACCGGCGGGGGGCAAGATGAAAAACTGTTTTTT CASSRTGGGQDEKLFF
TRBD2 . TRBJ2-1 TRBV5-4 TGTGCCAGCAGCTCTAGCGGGGGCTCCTACAATGAGCAGTTCTTC CASSSSGGSYNEQFF
. . TRBJ1-2 TRBV11-3 TGTGCCAGCAGTAAACGGCAGGGGTTTGGCTACACCTTC CASSKRQGFGYTF
TRBD1 . TRBJ2-7 TRBV2 TGTGCCAGCAGCAGAACGGGACAGAGTTCCTACGAGCAGTACTTC CASSRTGQSSYEQYF
TRBD1 . TRBJ1-2 TRBV7-2 TGTGCCAGCAGCTTAAACAGGGGGGATGGCTACACCTTC CASSLNRGDGYTF
TRBD2 . TRBJ2-3 TRBV5-1 TGCGCCAGCAGCTTGGTGGCGGGAGCAGATACGCAGTATTTT CASSLVAGADTQYF
TRBD1 . TRBJ1-1 TRBV30 TGTGCCTCAGGGGGACCCGAAGCTTTCTTT CASGGPEAFF
TRBD1 . TRBJ1-2 TRBV19 TGTGCCAGTACCACTGGGACAGGCTTATGGTATGGCTACACCTTC CASTTGTGLWYGYTF
TRBD1 . TRBJ1-2 TRBV5-4 TGTGCCAGCAGCCGCGGCGGACAGGACTATGGCTACACCTTC CASSRGGQDYGYTF
TRBD2 . TRBJ2-1 TRBV7-2 TGTGCCAGCAGGGGAGCGGGGGGCCACAATGAGCAGTTCTTC CASRGAGGHNEQFF
TRBD1 few TRBJ2-7 TRBV11-2 TGTGCCAGCAGCTTAACAGCCCACCCGGGACAGGGCGCCCTATTCGAGCAGTACTTC CASSLTAHPGQGALFEQYF
. . TRBJ2-2 TRBV3-1/TRBV3-2 TGTGCCAGCAGCCCCGGGAATCTTCACACCGGGGAGCTGTTTTTT CASSPGNLHTGELFF
TRBD2 once TRBJ2-1 TRBV5-1 TGCGCCAGCAGCTTGGCCGCGGGACTAGCGGGATTCGGTGGTGAGCAGTTCTTC CASSLAAGLAGFGGEQFF